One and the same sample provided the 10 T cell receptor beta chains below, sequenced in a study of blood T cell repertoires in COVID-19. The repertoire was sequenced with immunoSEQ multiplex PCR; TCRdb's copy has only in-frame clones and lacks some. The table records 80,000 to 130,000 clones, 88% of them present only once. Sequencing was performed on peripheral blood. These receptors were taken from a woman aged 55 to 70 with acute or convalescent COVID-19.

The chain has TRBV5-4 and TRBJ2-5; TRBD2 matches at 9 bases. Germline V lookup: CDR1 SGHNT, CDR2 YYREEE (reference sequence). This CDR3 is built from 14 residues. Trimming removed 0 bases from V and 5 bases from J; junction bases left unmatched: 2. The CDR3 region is CASSLDSGRETQYF. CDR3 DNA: TGTGCCAGCAGCTTGGACAGCGGGAGGGAGACCCAGTACTTC. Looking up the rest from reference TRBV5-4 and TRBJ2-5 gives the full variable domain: ETGVTQSPTHLIKTRGQQVTLRCSSQSGHNTVSWYQQALGQGPQFIFQYYREEENGRGNFPPRFSGLQFPNYSSELNVNALELDDSALYLCASSLDSGRETQYFGPGTRLLVL.

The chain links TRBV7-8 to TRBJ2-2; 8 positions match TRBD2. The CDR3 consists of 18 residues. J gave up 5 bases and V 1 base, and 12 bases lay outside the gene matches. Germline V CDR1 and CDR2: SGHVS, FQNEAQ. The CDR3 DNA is TGTGCCAGCAGCTTAGGGGGAGTGACGGGAGGGTATACCGGGGAGCTGTTTTTT. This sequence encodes CASSLGGVTGGYTGELFF.

CDR3 bases: TGCGCCAGCAGCCCTAGACTAGCGTCTAGCACAGATACGCAGTATTTT. This sequence encodes CASSPRLASSTDTQYF. V gene TRBV5-1 combines with J gene TRBJ2-3; 8 nucleotides line up with TRBD2. Trimming cost V 4 bases and J 0 bases; bases outside gene matches: 7. This CDR3 spans 16 amino acids. Germline-derived CDR1 and CDR2 are SGHRS and YFSETQ.

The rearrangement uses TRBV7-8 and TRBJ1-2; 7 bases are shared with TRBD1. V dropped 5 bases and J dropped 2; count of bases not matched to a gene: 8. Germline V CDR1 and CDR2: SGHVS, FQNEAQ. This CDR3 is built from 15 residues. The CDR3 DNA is TGTGCCAGCAGCCGCCTCCAACAGGGGAACTATGGCTACACCTTC. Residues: CASSRLQQGNYGYTF.

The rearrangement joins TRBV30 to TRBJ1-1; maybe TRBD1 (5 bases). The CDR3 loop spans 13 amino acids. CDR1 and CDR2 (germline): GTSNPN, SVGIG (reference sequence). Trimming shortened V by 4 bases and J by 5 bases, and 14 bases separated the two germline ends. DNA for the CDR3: TGTGCCTGGAAACTTTCAGGGATTACTGAAGCTTTCTTT. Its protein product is CAWKLSGITEAFF.

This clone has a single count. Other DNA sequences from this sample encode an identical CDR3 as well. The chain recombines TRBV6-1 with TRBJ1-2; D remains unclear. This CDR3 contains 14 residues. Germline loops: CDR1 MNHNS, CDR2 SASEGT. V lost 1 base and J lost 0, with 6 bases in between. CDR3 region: CASSEGSANYGYTF. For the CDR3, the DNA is TGTGCCAGCAGTGAAGGGTCAGCTAACTATGGCTACACCTTC.

The CDR3 spells CASSMEGGKTYQPQHF. The CDR3, as DNA: TGTGCCAGTAGTATGGAGGGCGGGAAAACTTATCAGCCCCAGCATTTT. V and J are TRBV19 and TRBJ1-5; no clear D gene. The V gene lost 3 bases and the J gene lost 5 bases, with 17 bases spanning the gap. This CDR3 is 16 amino acids long. Germline V gives CDR1 LNHDA, CDR2 SQIVND (reference sequence).

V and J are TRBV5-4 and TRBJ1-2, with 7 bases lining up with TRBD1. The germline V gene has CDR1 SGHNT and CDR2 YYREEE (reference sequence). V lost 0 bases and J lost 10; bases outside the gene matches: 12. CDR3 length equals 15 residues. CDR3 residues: CASSLGTIGTAIYTF. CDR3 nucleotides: TGTGCCAGCAGCTTGGGGACTATCGGGACAGCGATCTACACCTTC.

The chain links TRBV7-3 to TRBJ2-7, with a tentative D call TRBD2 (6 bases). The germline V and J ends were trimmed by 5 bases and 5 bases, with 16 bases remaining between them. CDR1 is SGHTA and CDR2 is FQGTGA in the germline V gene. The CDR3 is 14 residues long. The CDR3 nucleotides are TGTGCCAGCAGCCCCAAGTCGGGAGCGCACGAGCAGTACTTC. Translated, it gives CASSPKSGAHEQYF.

The CDR3 sequence: CASSYRGNSPLHF. The CDR3 DNA reads TGTGCCAGCAGTTACAGGGGTAATTCACCCCTCCACTTT. The V and J genes are TRBV12-3 or TRBV12-4 and TRBJ1-6; 7 positions agree with TRBD1. The CDR3 is made up of 13 amino acids. V was pared by 4 bases and J by 6 bases, with 0 bases of the junction left unmatched.